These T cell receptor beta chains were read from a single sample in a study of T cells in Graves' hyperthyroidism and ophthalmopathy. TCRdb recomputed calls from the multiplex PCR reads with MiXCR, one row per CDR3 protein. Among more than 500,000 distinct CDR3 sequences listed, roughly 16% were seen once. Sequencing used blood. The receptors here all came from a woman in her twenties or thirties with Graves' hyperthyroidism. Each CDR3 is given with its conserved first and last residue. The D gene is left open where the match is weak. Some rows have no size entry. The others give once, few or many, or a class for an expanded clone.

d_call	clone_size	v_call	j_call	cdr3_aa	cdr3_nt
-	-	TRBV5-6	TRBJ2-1	CASSLPSTGIYERFF	TGTGCCAGCAGCTTGCCGTCTACAGGGATTTATGAGCGGTTCTTC
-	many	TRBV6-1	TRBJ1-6	CASSDYNSPLHF	TGTGCCAGCAGTGACTATAATTCACCCCTCCACTTT
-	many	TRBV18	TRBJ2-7	CASSLTMGSYEQYF	TGTGCCAGCTCACTAACGATGGGCTCCTACGAGCAGTACTTC
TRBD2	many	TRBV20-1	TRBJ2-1	CSARGLAGAVYEQFF	TGCAGTGCTAGGGGACTAGCGGGAGCTGTCTATGAGCAGTTCTTC
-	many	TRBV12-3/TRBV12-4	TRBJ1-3	CASSRGDTAGNTIYF	TGTGCCAGCAGTCGGGGGGATACAGCTGGAAACACCATATATTTT
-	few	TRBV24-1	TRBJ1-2	CATSDPSTGLNYGYTF	TGTGCCACCAGTGACCCTTCGACAGGTCTTAACTATGGCTACACCTTC
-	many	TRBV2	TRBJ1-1	CASEVGNTEAFF	TGTGCCAGCGAGGTGGGGAACACTGAAGCTTTCTTT
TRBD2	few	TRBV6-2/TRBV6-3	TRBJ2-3	CASSSTSPRSGTQYF	TGTGCCAGCAGTTCGACTAGCCCAAGGAGTGGGACGCAGTATTTT
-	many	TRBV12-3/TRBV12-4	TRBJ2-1	CASSLSEGPNEQFF	TGTGCCAGCAGTTTATCGGAGGGTCCCAATGAGCAGTTCTTC
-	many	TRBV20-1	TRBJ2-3	CSAGSSDTQYF	TGCAGTGCGGGCAGCTCAGATACGCAGTATTTT
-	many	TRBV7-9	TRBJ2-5	CASSPVVSGRGETQYF	TGTGCCAGCAGCCCTGTGGTGTCCGGGCGGGGTGAGACCCAGTACTTC